This T cell receptor beta chain was obtained from a study of human T cells and chemical hapten exposure. Study conclusions and caveats: Unchanged with DPC sensitization were TCRs above 1 in 1000 frequency.

Germline CDR1 reads SGHRS; CDR2 reads YFSETQ. V gave up 1 base and J gave up 0 bases, with 17 bases separating them. This CDR3 is built from 17 residues. Stated time point: patch test 3, about 24 weeks after DPC sensitization. The sample's treatment: therapeutic diphenylcyclopropenone sensitization with weekly scalp DPC. This clonotype was seen at least ten times. Its antigen is undetermined. Each CDR3 protein gets one entry after TCRdb re-called the RACE reads with MiXCR. The data hold over 80,000 distinct CDR3 sequences, with around 9.9% observed a single time. J is TRBJ2-7 and V is TRBV5-1; D is possibly TRBD1 or TRBD2 (5 bases each). Sequencing used whole blood, obtained in connection with sensitization to the hapten diphenylcyclopropenone (DPC). This receptor was taken from a woman younger than 45 with alopecia areata. Some clones in this sample may be carry-over from other donors' samples. In nucleotides, the CDR3 is TGCGCCAGCAGCTTGTACCCGGGGCCCATTAGCTCCTACGAGCAGTACGTC. Translating it yields CASSLYPGPISSYEQYV.